Each of the 31 T cell receptor beta chains below was sequenced from the same sample in a study of T cells in Graves' hyperthyroidism and ophthalmopathy. Regions amplified from RNA transcripts were the TCR beta CDR3 regions. The TCR CDR3 first-round RT-PCR relied on the HTBI primer set. MiXCR was run by TCRdb on the multiplex PCR reads, yielding one entry per CDR3 protein. Of almost 600,000 distinct CDR3 sequences listed, roughly 14% are singletons. The sample consisted of blood. The source of these receptors is a woman aged 30 to 39 with Graves' hyperthyroidism that later progressed to Graves' ophthalmopathy.

This clonotype has a handful of counts. This chain connects TRBV7-9 to TRBJ1-1; D uncertain. CDR1 and CDR2 (germline): SEHNR, FQNEAQ (reference sequence). CDR3 length: 12 amino acids. Deletions cut 2 bases from V and 8 bases from J, with 9 bases between. The CDR3 DNA follows: TGTGCCAGCAGCTTAAACTTCCGGGAAGCTTTCTTT. Translated, it gives CASSLNFREAFF. Combining the CDR3 with reference TRBV7-9 and TRBJ1-1 gives the whole variable domain DTGVSQNPRHKITKRGQNVTFRCDPISEHNRLYWYRQTLGQGPEFLTYFQNEAQLEKSRLLSDRFSAERPKGSFSTLEIQRTEQGDSAMYLCASSLNFREAFFGQGTRLTVV.

The CDR3 sequence is CASSFTLDNEQFF. For the CDR3, the DNA is TGTGCCAGCAGCTTTACGCTGGACAATGAGCAGTTCTTC. The chain uses TRBV5-6 and TRBJ2-1; D is uncertain. V was shortened by 2 bases and J by 5 bases, with 8 bases between the two germline ends. Germline loops: CDR1 SGHDT, CDR2 YYEEEE. CDR3 length: 13 residues.

In its sample, this clonotype was seen a few times. This chain links TRBV27 with TRBJ1-5, with 8 bases lining up with TRBD1. Germline V CDR1 and CDR2: MNHEY, SMNVEV (reference sequence). Trimming took 5 bases from V and 4 from J; bases not matched to a gene: 7. The CDR3 loop spans 15 amino acids. For the CDR3, the DNA is TGTGCCAGCAGTCCAGGGGGCGCGGTTAATCAGCCCCAGCATTTT. Translating it yields CASSPGGAVNQPQHF.

The chain recombines TRBV5-1 with TRBJ1-2, with 9 bases matching TRBD1. V was clipped by 4 bases and J by 8 bases; unmatched bases: 12. The length of the CDR3 is 15 residues. Looked up from germline, CDR1 is SGHRS and CDR2 is YFSETQ. The CDR3 DNA follows: TGCGCCAGCAGCGGGGGGACAGGGCAAGGGCACGGCTACACCTTC. It specifies CASSGGTGQGHGYTF.

This clonotype has a count of ten or more. CDR3: CASSSVYMNTEAFF. CDR3 nucleotides: TGTGCCAGCAGCTCCGTCTACATGAACACTGAAGCTTTCTTT. The chain is built from TRBV7-2 and TRBJ1-1; D not certain. This CDR3 spans 14 amino acids. V was pared by 4 bases and J by 0 bases, with 9 bases between. The V gene's germline CDR1 is SGHTA and CDR2 FQGNSA.

The chain joins TRBV12-3 or TRBV12-4 to TRBJ2-2; either TRBD1 or TRBD2 may fit D (6 bases each). CDR3 length: 15 amino acids. V was clipped by 1 base and J by 4 bases, with 10 bases between them. This CDR3 reads CASSLVGGPTGELFF. The CDR3 region has the DNA TGTGCCAGCAGTTTAGTCGGGGGCCCCACCGGGGAGCTGTTTTTT.

This clonotype was observed many times. This chain joins TRBV27 and TRBJ1-5; tentative D call: TRBD1 (6 bases). The CDR3 has 16 residues. The V and J ends lost 5 bases and 0 bases respectively, with 14 bases between them. CDR1 and CDR2 from the germline V gene are MNHEY and SMNVEV (reference sequence). This chain's CDR3 is CASSPTGYYSNQPQHF. The CDR3 DNA reads TGTGCCAGCAGTCCCACAGGGTACTATAGCAATCAGCCCCAGCATTTT.

Points on this clonotype: A single base separates this from a much larger clone, so it may be a read error. The chain has TRBV12-3 or TRBV12-4 and TRBJ1-3; perhaps TRBD1 as D (5 bases). V lost 7 bases and J 9 bases, leaving 22 bases between the germline ends. The CDR3 is 15 amino acids. The CDR3 is CASTLSGAIDSTIYF. The DNA for the CDR3 is TGTGCCAGCACTCTTTCCGGGGCGATTGATAGCACCATATATTTT.

This clonotype was counted ten times or more. The rearrangement links TRBV20-1 to TRBJ2-3; the D gene could be TRBD1 or TRBD2 (5 bases each). V lost 4 bases and J 1 base, leaving 12 bases between the germline ends. The CDR3 length is 14 residues. Germline lookup yields CDR1 DFQATT and CDR2 SNEGSKA (reference sequence). The CDR3 here is CSAIPGRRTDTQYF. Here the CDR3 DNA reads TGCAGTGCTATTCCGGGACGCCGCACAGATACGCAGTATTTT.

Many counts were recorded for this clonotype. This chain uses TRBV27 with TRBJ2-7, with TRBD1 matching over 11 bases. CDR1 and CDR2 (germline): MNHEY, SMNVEV (reference sequence). V shed 6 bases, J shed 0 bases, and the junction held 4 bases outside the gene matches. CDR3 length: 15 residues. CDR3 sequence reads: CASRRTGGTSYEQYF. The CDR3 DNA sequence: TGTGCCAGCAGACGGACAGGGGGCACCTCCTACGAGCAGTACTTC.

In this sample, this clonotype turned up many times. The chain combines TRBV28 with TRBJ1-2; 9 bases are a match to TRBD1. Germline trimming cut 3 bases from V and 6 bases from J; bases unmatched to any gene: 8. Germline CDR1 MDHEN, CDR2 SYDVKM. There are 15 residues in the CDR3. The CDR3 DNA is TGTGCCAGCAGTTTGACAGGGGGAGGCGGACATGGCTACACCTTC. Translating gives CASSLTGGGGHGYTF.

The genes are TRBV24-1 and TRBJ2-1; D possibly corresponds to TRBD2 (5 bases). The CDR3 sequence is 13 residues long. Germline V gene lookup returns CDR1 KGHDR and CDR2 SFDVKD. The V and J ends lost 4 bases and 9 bases respectively, with 12 bases between them. DNA of the CDR3: TGTGCCACCAGTGACTTCGGACTCATTGAGCAGTTCTTC. Its protein is CATSDFGLIEQFF.

Ten or more counts support this clonotype. This rearrangement joins TRBV11-2 to TRBJ2-2; weak D call: TRBD2 (6 bases). In germline, CDR1 is SGHAT, CDR2 FQNNGV. The CDR3 contains 14 residues. The V and J ends lost 5 bases and 6 bases respectively, with 13 bases between them. The CDR3 loop is CASSRGLRAGELFF. DNA of the CDR3: TGTGCCAGCAGCAGGGGACTCCGCGCCGGGGAGCTGTTTTTT.

This clonotype has just a few counts. The gene calls are TRBV6-1 and TRBJ1-3; D is perhaps TRBD1 (6 bases). The CDR3 consists of 14 residues. Trimming stripped 5 bases from V and 4 bases from J, with 12 bases between. The germline V gene encodes CDR1 MNHNS and CDR2 SASEGT. CDR3 nucleotide sequence: TGTGCCAGCAGTACCGGGACACCGGGAAACACCATATATTTT. Protein product: CASSTGTPGNTIYF.

This clonotype has ten or more counts. CDR3 DNA sequence: TGCGCCAGCAGCTTAGGGCAGGGTAACACAGATACGCAGTATTTT. Its protein product is CASSLGQGNTDTQYF. The gene calls are TRBV5-1 and TRBJ2-3, with D maybe TRBD1 (5 bases). CDR3 length: 15 amino acids. CDR1 is SGHRS and CDR2 is YFSETQ in the germline V gene. V shed 2 bases and J shed 2 bases, with 12 bases lying between them.

This clonotype was seen repeatedly, ten times or more. V is TRBV15 and J is TRBJ1-3; 7 nucleotides agree with TRBD1. Germline V gene data show CDR1 as LNHNV and CDR2 as YYDKDF (reference sequence). V was clipped by 8 bases and J by 4 bases; unmatched bases: 14. This CDR3 has 16 residues. DNA for the CDR3: TGTGCCACCCGGCAGGGGGGGAAGGCATTCGGAAACACCATATATTTT. This sequence encodes CATRQGGKAFGNTIYF. Filled out from reference TRBV15 and TRBJ1-3, the complete variable domain reads DAMVIQNPRYQVTQFGKPVTLSCSQTLNHNVMYWYQQKSSQAPKLLFHYYDKDFNNEADTPDNFQSRRPNTSFCFLDIRSPGLGDTAMYLCATRQGGKAFGNTIYFGEGSWLTVV.

This clonotype was seen many times. The chain has TRBV12-3 or TRBV12-4 and TRBJ2-5, with 11 bases fitting TRBD2. V shed 6 bases and J 13 bases; nucleotides not matched to a gene: 13. The CDR3 totals 14 residues. Here the CDR3 reads CASSLSGLAVPTYF. The CDR3 bases are TGTGCCAGCAGCCTCTCGGGACTAGCGGTTCCTACGTACTTC.

This clonotype was counted at least ten times. This CDR3 is CASSYRQGYQETQYF. The CDR3 region has the DNA TGTGCCAGCAGCTACCGACAGGGGTACCAAGAGACCCAGTACTTC. The chain links TRBV7-2 to TRBJ2-5; 8 bases match TRBD1. V lost 4 bases and J lost 0; bases outside the gene matches: 4. This CDR3 spans 15 amino acids. Germline V gene sequence: CDR1 SGHTA, CDR2 FQGNSA.

This sequence joins TRBV27 and TRBJ2-2; 10 bases map to TRBD2. V lost 4 bases to trimming and J lost 1 base; unmatched junction nucleotides: 6. This CDR3 has 17 residues. CDR1 and CDR2 from the germline V gene are MNHEY and SMNVEV (reference sequence). In DNA, the CDR3 is TGTGCCAGCAGTTCCTCCAGGACTAGCGGGAACACCGGGGAGCTGTTTTTT. Its translation: CASSSSRTSGNTGELFF.

The V and J genes are TRBV12-3 or TRBV12-4 and TRBJ2-1; TRBD1 or TRBD2 may be the D gene (5 bases each). This CDR3 is 16 amino acids long. V was shortened by 6 bases and J by 0 bases, with 15 bases between the two germline ends. CDR3 coding DNA: TGTGCCAGCAGCGGGACGCTCGAAAGCTCCTACAATGAGCAGTTCTTC. Translated, it gives CASSGTLESSYNEQFF.

The chain has TRBV7-9 and TRBJ2-3, with D uncertain. Deletions cut 2 bases from V and 0 bases from J, with 12 bases between. Germline V gene data show CDR1 as SEHNR and CDR2 as FQNEAQ (reference sequence). The CDR3 loop spans 16 amino acids. CDR3 bases: TGTGCCAGCAGCTTAACCGTAGTGGGGAGCACAGATACGCAGTATTTT. Encoded protein: CASSLTVVGSTDTQYF.

In this sample, this clonotype turned up many times. The V gene is TRBV18, the J gene TRBJ1-5, with 9 nucleotides matching TRBD1. Trimming took 6 bases from V and 3 from J; bases not matched to a gene: 6. CDR1 is KGHSH and CDR2 is LQKENI in the germline V gene. The CDR3 extends over 15 amino acids. The CDR3 DNA sequence: TGTGCCAGCTCGAGCCGGACAGGGGCCAATCAGCCCCAGCATTTT. Encoded protein: CASSSRTGANQPQHF.

V is TRBV28 and J is TRBJ2-7; 11 positions match TRBD1. Trimming at V came to 6 bases and at J to 3 bases, leaving 7 bases not matched to a gene. This CDR3 spans 15 amino acids. Per the germline V gene, CDR1 is MDHEN and CDR2 is SYDVKM. DNA for the CDR3: TGTGCCAGCAGCCGCGGACAGGGGGCGGGCTACGAGCAGTACTTC. Translated, it gives CASSRGQGAGYEQYF. Combining the CDR3 with reference TRBV28 and TRBJ2-7 gives the whole variable domain DVKVTQSSRYLVKRTGEKVFLECVQDMDHENMFWYRQDPGLGLRLIYFSYDVKMKEKGDIPEGYSVSREKKERFSLILESASTNQTSMYLCASSRGQGAGYEQYFGPGTRLTVT.

This clonotype was recorded at least ten times. J is TRBJ1-1 and V is TRBV3-1; 8 positions agree with TRBD1. From germline, CDR1 is LGHDT and CDR2 YNNKEL (reference sequence). V lost 5 bases and J lost 3; bases outside the gene matches: 5. The CDR3 extends over 14 amino acids. The CDR3 region is CASSFQGADTEAFF. In DNA form, the CDR3 reads TGTGCCAGCAGCTTCCAGGGGGCGGACACTGAAGCTTTCTTT.

The chain joins TRBV7-2 to TRBJ1-4; D unresolved. Trimming took 4 bases from V and 10 from J, leaving 16 bases between them. CDR1 SGHTA and CDR2 FQGNSA come from the germline V gene. The CDR3 covers 14 residues. For the CDR3, the DNA is TGTGCCAGCAGCTCCGAACCTTTAGAGGGAAAACTGTTTTTT. It encodes CASSSEPLEGKLFF.

In its sample, this clonotype was seen many times. The gene calls are TRBV30 and TRBJ2-2; 7 bases are shared with TRBD1. The CDR3 spans 16 residues. CDR1 and CDR2 from the germline V gene are GTSNPN and SVGIG (reference sequence). Germline trimming cut 1 base from V and 0 bases from J; bases unmatched to any gene: 5. DNA for the CDR3: TGTGCCTGGAGTGCCTTGGACAGGTCGAACACCGGGGAGCTGTTTTTT. This gives the protein CAWSALDRSNTGELFF. The full variable domain, completed using reference TRBV30 and TRBJ2-2, is SQTIHQWPATLVQPVGSPLSLECTVEGTSNPNLYWYRQAAGRGLQLLFYSVGIGQISSEVPQNLSASRPQDRQFILSSKKLLLSDSGFYLCAWSALDRSNTGELFFGEGSRLTVL.

This clonotype has at least ten counts. The rearrangement links TRBV27 to TRBJ1-1, with D perhaps matching TRBD1 (6 bases). Germline assignment: CDR1 MNHEY and CDR2 SMNVEV (reference sequence). Deletions cut 10 bases from V and 5 bases from J, with 14 bases between. The length of the CDR3 is 12 residues. The CDR3 bases are TGTGCCACCATGAGGGGGTTGACTGAAGCTTTCTTT. Encoded protein: CATMRGLTEAFF.

This clonotype was found a few times. The CDR3 here is CASSVYQGDEQYF. CDR3 sequence (DNA): TGTGCCAGCAGCGTATACCAGGGGGACGAGCAGTACTTC. This rearrangement joins TRBV5-8 to TRBJ2-7; 7 bases are a match to TRBD1. Germline V gene lookup returns CDR1 SGHTS and CDR2 YDEGEE. The CDR3 covers 13 residues. J gave up 5 bases and V 4 bases, and 6 bases lay outside the gene matches.

The sample holds many counts of this clonotype. The V and J genes are TRBV6-2 or TRBV6-3 and TRBJ1-2, with TRBD1 matching over 9 bases. The V segment lost 2 bases and the J segment 6 bases; nucleotides outside the gene matches: 4. The CDR3 is 14 residues long. The germline V gene encodes CDR1 MNHEY and CDR2 SVGEGT. In DNA form, the CDR3 reads TGTGCCAGCAGTTACCGGACAGGGGAGGATGGCTACACCTTC. This sequence encodes CASSYRTGEDGYTF.

This clonotype was seen at least ten times. The V gene is TRBV7-9, the J gene TRBJ2-5; no firm D call. The CDR3 has 12 amino acids. Germline CDR1 SEHNR, CDR2 FQNEAQ (reference sequence). With 3 bases removed from V and 2 bases from J, the gap between germline ends came to 4 bases. DNA for the CDR3: TGTGCCAGCAGCTTCTGGCAAGAGACCCAGTACTTC. Residues: CASSFWQETQYF.

This clonotype was found a few times. CDR3 sequence: CASSYSPGNYGYTF. The CDR3 region has the DNA TGTGCCAGCAGTTACTCTCCGGGGAACTATGGCTACACCTTC. This chain connects TRBV6-5 to TRBJ1-2; no reliable D call. V dropped 0 bases and J dropped 2 bases, with 7 bases sitting between them. The CDR3 extends over 14 amino acids. The germline gives CDR1 MNHEY, CDR2 SVGAGI.